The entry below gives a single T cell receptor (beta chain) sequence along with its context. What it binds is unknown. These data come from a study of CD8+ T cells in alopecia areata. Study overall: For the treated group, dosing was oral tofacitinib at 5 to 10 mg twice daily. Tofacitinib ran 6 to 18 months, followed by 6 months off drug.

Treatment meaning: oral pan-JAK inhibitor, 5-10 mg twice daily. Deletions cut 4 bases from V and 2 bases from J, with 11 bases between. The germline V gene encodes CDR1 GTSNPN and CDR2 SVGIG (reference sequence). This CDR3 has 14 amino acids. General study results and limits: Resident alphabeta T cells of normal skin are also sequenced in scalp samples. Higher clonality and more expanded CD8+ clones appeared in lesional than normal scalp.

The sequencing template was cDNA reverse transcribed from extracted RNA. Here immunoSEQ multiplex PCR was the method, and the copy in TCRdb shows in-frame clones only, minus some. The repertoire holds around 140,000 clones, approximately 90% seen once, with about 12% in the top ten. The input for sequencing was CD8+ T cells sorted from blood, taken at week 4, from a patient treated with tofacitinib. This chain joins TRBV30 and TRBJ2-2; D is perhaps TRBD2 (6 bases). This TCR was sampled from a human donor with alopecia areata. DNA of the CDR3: TGTGCCTGGACGCCTAGCGTTAACACCGGGGAGCTGTTTTTT. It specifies CAWTPSVNTGELFF.